Listed below are T cell receptor beta chains from one sample, sequenced in a study of T cell responses to AZD1222 COVID-19 vaccine. Sequencing was performed with immunoSEQ multiplex PCR; in TCRdb, only in-frame clones are kept and a portion is missing. The sample yields 160,000 or so clones, about 89% seen once. Here the sequenced sample was peripheral blood, taken on day 0 of AZD1222 vaccination. The origin of the receptors is an adult in good health. CDR3s include the opening cysteine and the closing phenylalanine or tryptophan. Each record gives: V gene, J gene, clone size, D gene, CDR3 DNA, CDR3 protein. A D gene is named only where the DNA matches it firmly. Some rows mark clone size as missing; the rest say once, few, many or name a class of expanded clone.

TRBV27,TRBJ1-3,.,.,TGTGCCAGCGGCCAGGGTACCTCTGGAAACACCATATATTTT,CASGQGTSGNTIYF
TRBV20-1,TRBJ1-2,.,.,TGCAGTGCTAGAGTAGGATATGGCTACACCTTC,CSARVGYGYTF
TRBV9,TRBJ2-2,.,.,TGTGCCAGCAGCCCCTACGAAAACACCGGGGAGCTGTTTTTT,CASSPYENTGELFF
TRBV11-3,TRBJ1-1,.,.,TGTGCCAGCAGCCCCGGGGCGACATCTGAAGCTTTCTTT,CASSPGATSEAFF
TRBV23-1,TRBJ2-1,.,TRBD2,TGCGCCAGCAGTCACCCGACTAGCCCCTCCTACAATGAGCAGTTCTTC,CASSHPTSPSYNEQFF
TRBV11-1,TRBJ2-7,.,TRBD1,TGTGCCAGCAGCGCGGACAGGCCGACCTCCTACGAGCAGTACTTC,CASSADRPTSYEQYF
TRBV11-1,TRBJ2-3,.,.,TGTGCCAGCAGCTTAGTCATAGGAGGTGGAGATACGCAGTATTTT,CASSLVIGGGDTQYF
TRBV19,TRBJ1-5,.,.,TGTGCCAGTGACCGACAGAACAATCAGCCCCAGCATTTT,CASDRQNNQPQHF
TRBV19,TRBJ2-7,.,.,TGTGCCAGTAGTATAGAAGACTCCTACGAGCAGTACTTC,CASSIEDSYEQYF
TRBV7-2,TRBJ2-2,once,.,TGTGCCAGCAGCTCTAGGGTCATAACGGCCGCCGGGGAGCTGTTTTTT,CASSSRVITAAGELFF
TRBV28,TRBJ1-2,.,.,TGTGCCAGCTTACCCCAGGGAGGAGTGAGGGGCTACACCTTC,CASLPQGGVRGYTF
TRBV4-3,TRBJ2-1,.,TRBD2,TGCGCCAGCAGCCGAGCCGGGACTAGCGGGAGCTATGAGCAGTTCTTC,CASSRAGTSGSYEQFF
TRBV6-6,TRBJ2-7,few,.,TGTGCCAGCAGTCAGGAGGTACGCGAGCAGTACTTC,CASSQEVREQYF
TRBV2,TRBJ2-7,.,.,TGTGCCAGCCGTACCCACGGGACCTACGAGCAGTACTTC,CASRTHGTYEQYF
TRBV6-2/TRBV6-3,TRBJ2-7,.,.,TGTGCCAGCACCCCCAAGCTCCCTAGGGACGCCTACGAGCAGTACTTC,CASTPKLPRDAYEQYF
TRBV7-6,TRBJ2-1,.,TRBD2,TGTGCCAGCAGCTTTACTAGCGGGACCTACAATGAGCAGTTCTTC,CASSFTSGTYNEQFF
TRBV28,TRBJ1-2,once,.,TGTGCCAGCAGTACCCTCGCAGGAAACTATGGCTACACCTTC,CASSTLAGNYGYTF
TRBV4-3,TRBJ1-1,once,.,TGCGCCAGCAGCCGAGAAAACCGTGTTAGCACTGAAGCTTTCTTT,CASSRENRVSTEAFF
TRBV7-9,TRBJ2-3,.,.,TGTGCCAGCAACCCGACGGCCAGCACAGATACGCAGTATTTT,CASNPTASTDTQYF
TRBV5-8,TRBJ2-1,.,.,TGTGCCAGCAGCTTGGATTTGGGGGCCCCCTACAATGAGCAGTTCTTC,CASSLDLGAPYNEQFF
TRBV6-5,TRBJ1-1,.,.,TGTGCCAGCAGTTCATTATATACTGAAGCTTTCTTT,CASSSLYTEAFF
TRBV11-3,TRBJ2-3,once,.,TGTGCCAGCAGTTTAGGTCGAAGCACAGATACGCAGTATTTT,CASSLGRSTDTQYF
TRBV7-7,TRBJ2-7,.,TRBD2,TGTGCTAGCAGCAGGACTAGCGGAGAGTACGAGCAGTACTTC,CASSRTSGEYEQYF
TRBV2,TRBJ2-5,.,.,TGTGCCAGCACCCTGGGGCAGACCCAGTACTTC,CASTLGQTQYF
TRBV28,TRBJ1-1,once,.,TGTGCCAGCAGTTATTTCGGGAACACTGAAGCTTTCTTT,CASSYFGNTEAFF
TRBV4-3,TRBJ2-1,once,.,TGCGCCAGCAGCCGTTGGGGGGGCCAGGGGAATGAGCAGTTCTTC,CASSRWGGQGNEQFF
TRBV28,TRBJ1-6,.,.,TGTGCCAGCAGTTCCGGGACACTGCTTTATAATTCACCCCTCCACTTT,CASSSGTLLYNSPLHF
TRBV29-1,TRBJ2-7,.,.,TGCAGCGTTGAAGGGGGCTACGAGCAGTACTTC,CSVEGGYEQYF
TRBV7-2,TRBJ1-5,.,.,TGTGCCAGCAGCTTGGAGTCCTATCAGCCCCAGCATTTT,CASSLESYQPQHF
TRBV3-1/TRBV3-2,TRBJ1-1,.,.,TGTGCCAGCAGCCAAGTGGCGGGGGTAGGCACTGAAGCTTTCTTT,CASSQVAGVGTEAFF
TRBV19,TRBJ2-1,.,.,TGTGCCAGTAGTATAGTAGGAAACGCCAACAATGAGCAGTTCTTC,CASSIVGNANNEQFF
TRBV28,TRBJ1-5,once,.,TGTGCCAGCAGTATGACTACTACTAGCAATCAGCCCCAGCATTTT,CASSMTTTSNQPQHF
TRBV11-2,TRBJ1-5,.,.,TGTGCCAGCAGCTTAGATGGAGGGGCGAGTCAGCCCCAGCATTTT,CASSLDGGASQPQHF
TRBV5-1,TRBJ2-7,.,TRBD2,TGCGCCAGCAGCGGTGGACTAGCGGGTCCTTTCGAGCAGTACTTC,CASSGGLAGPFEQYF
TRBV4-2,TRBJ1-1,.,TRBD1,TGTGCCAGCAGCCAGGCCGGGACAGGGCTTAACACTGAAGCTTTCTTT,CASSQAGTGLNTEAFF
TRBV29-1,TRBJ2-7,.,TRBD1,TGCAGCGCACGGGACAGGGATCAAGGCGAGCAGTACTTC,CSARDRDQGEQYF
TRBV7-2,TRBJ2-4,.,.,TGTGCCAGCAGCCCCGTCTCTCCCGCCGGGGAGCGCAAAAAAAACATTCAGTACTTC,CASSPVSPAGERKKNIQYF